This T cell receptor beta chain emerged from a study of blood T cell repertoires in COVID-19. About the study: T cells, B-cell-depleted T cells, or PBMCs supplied cDNA or gDNA.

V lost 3 bases to trimming and J lost 1 base, with 7 bases between them. The germline V gene encodes CDR1 SGDLS and CDR2 YYNGEE. This CDR3 contains 14 residues. Repertoires were generated with immunoSEQ multiplex PCR, while TCRdb's copy carries only in-frame clones and drops some. The table includes just over 300,000 clones, about 88% detected once. The J gene is TRBJ2-2, the V gene TRBV9; D is possibly TRBD1 (6 bases). The source of this sequence is a woman between 40 and 55 years old who had recovered from COVID-19. Sequencing was done on a sample of PBMCs or T cells enriched from blood (not recorded which). The CDR3 here is CASSAQGNTGELFF. The DNA for the CDR3 is TGTGCCAGCAGCGCACAGGGGAACACCGGGGAGCTGTTTTTT.